Below, 15 T cell receptor beta chains from the same sample are listed, as sequenced in a study of CD8 T cells in ankylosing spondylitis. Study outcomes and limitations: A motif in TCR beta, a set of eight highly homologous variants, appeared characteristic of ankylosing spondylitis blood.

Antigen specificity for these receptors is unknown. MiXCR, applied by TCRdb to the 5' RACE reads, yields one record per CDR3 protein. The sample has fewer than 500,000 distinct CDR3 sequences, 20% to 25% seen once. Sample: blood, either unsorted or a sorted T cell fraction (not recorded which). The receptors were gathered from a male donor with ankylosing spondylitis.

This chain links TRBV5-1 with TRBJ1-4; 7 positions agree with TRBD1. The V segment lost 4 bases and the J segment 6 bases; nucleotides outside the gene matches: 6. CDR3 length equals 14 residues. CDR1 SGHRS and CDR2 YFSETQ come from the germline V gene. This CDR3 is CASSLDRADEKLFF. DNA of the CDR3: TGCGCCAGCAGCCTCGACAGGGCAGATGAAAAACTGTTTTTT. The entire variable domain, with the rest obtained from reference TRBV5-1 and TRBJ1-4, is as follows: KAGVTQTPRYLIKTRGQQVTLSCSPISGHRSVSWYQQTPGQGLQFLFEYFSETQRNKGNFPGRFSGRQFSNSRSEMNVSTLELGDSALYLCASSLDRADEKLFFGSGTQLSVL.

This clonotype was seen more than once but under ten times. The V gene is TRBV3-1, the J gene TRBJ2-3, with D hard to call. Trimming shortened V by 1 base and J by 3 bases, and 5 bases separated the two germline ends. Germline V lookup: CDR1 LGHDT, CDR2 YNNKEL (reference sequence). The CDR3 sequence is 13 residues long. In DNA, the CDR3 is TGTGCCAGCAGCCAAGCGACGACAGATACGCAGTATTTT. This encodes CASSQATTDTQYF.

Comments on this clonotype: This may stem from a read error, because a much larger clone lies one nucleotide away. The chain links TRBV29-1 to TRBJ2-3; D ambiguous. V was trimmed by 2 bases and J by 1 base, leaving 7 bases between them. Germline V gene sequence: CDR1 SQVTM, CDR2 ANQGSEA. The CDR3 consists of 13 residues. CDR3 sequence reads: CSVERLCTDTQYF. The CDR3 DNA is TGCAGCGTTGAAAGGTTGTGCACAGATACGCAGTATTTT.

This clonotype was detected a few times. The chain uses TRBV29-1 and TRBJ2-5; weak D call: TRBD1 (6 bases). This CDR3 comprises 12 residues. Trimming left V 6 bases short and J 4 bases short, with 12 bases between. CDR1 is SQVTM, CDR2 ANQGSEA, per germline. CDR3 nucleotides: TGCAGCGTGCATCCAGGGGTAGAGACCCAGTACTTC. Translation gives CSVHPGVETQYF. The complete variable domain, with remaining parts taken from reference TRBV29-1 and TRBJ2-5, reads SAVISQKPSRDICQRGTSLTIQCQVDSQVTMMFWYRQQPGQSLTLIATANQGSEATYESGFVIDKFPISRPNLTFSTLTVSNMSPEDSSIYLCSVHPGVETQYFGPGTRLLVL.

The rearrangement uses TRBV5-1 and TRBJ2-2, with D perhaps TRBD1 (6 bases). Between the trimmed V and J ends, which lost 0 bases and 1 base, there was a span of 7 bases. The CDR3 runs to 15 residues. Germline V lookup: CDR1 SGHRS, CDR2 YFSETQ. The CDR3 region is CASSLVQGNTGELFF. The CDR3 region has the DNA TGCGCCAGCAGCTTGGTACAGGGGAACACCGGGGAGCTGTTTTTT. Supplemented by reference TRBV5-1 and TRBJ2-2, the full variable domain reads KAGVTQTPRYLIKTRGQQVTLSCSPISGHRSVSWYQQTPGQGLQFLFEYFSETQRNKGNFPGRFSGRQFSNSRSEMNVSTLELGDSALYLCASSLVQGNTGELFFGEGSRLTVL.

This chain joins TRBV3-1 and TRBJ2-7; TRBD2 matches at 8 bases. The CDR3 is made up of 16 amino acids. J lost 3 bases, V lost 0 bases, and 7 bases had no gene match. Per the germline V gene, CDR1 is LGHDT and CDR2 is YNNKEL (reference sequence). CDR3 nucleotide sequence: TGTGCCAGCAGCCAAGATACCAGCGGGAGCTTCTACGAGCAGTACTTC. Translation: CASSQDTSGSFYEQYF.

This clonotype was found a few times. The V gene is TRBV6-1, the J gene TRBJ2-2; TRBD1 agrees at 8 bases. The CDR3 is 15 amino acids. In germline, CDR1 is MNHNS, CDR2 SASEGT. V shed 6 bases and J 4 bases; nucleotides not matched to a gene: 7. The CDR3 loop is CASRLTGALTGELFF. The CDR3 nucleotides read TGTGCCAGCAGGTTGACAGGGGCGCTCACCGGGGAGCTGTTTTTT.

The sample holds a few counts of this clonotype. The chain uses TRBV5-1 and TRBJ1-2; possibly TRBD1 for D (6 bases). Germline assignment: CDR1 SGHRS and CDR2 YFSETQ. This CDR3 region has 15 residues. Trimming pared 4 bases from V and 4 bases from J, leaving 17 bases between. The CDR3 loop reads CASSVLQGNLYGYTF. The CDR3 nucleotides read TGCGCCAGCAGCGTTCTACAGGGAAACCTCTATGGCTACACCTTC.

This clonotype appeared a few times. J is TRBJ2-2 and V is TRBV20-1; 12 nucleotides align to TRBD2. With 1 base clipped from V and 4 bases from J, the junction kept 16 bases outside the gene matches. CDR1 and CDR2 from the germline V gene are DFQATT and SNEGSKA (reference sequence). CDR3 length equals 20 residues. CDR3 DNA: TGCAGTGCTAGAGTCGTACCCATGACTAGCGGGAGTCGTTCCACCGGGGAGCTGTTTTTT. Protein: CSARVVPMTSGSRSTGELFF.

The chain carries TRBV29-1 and TRBJ2-1; 10 bases are shared with TRBD2. Per germline, CDR1 SQVTM and CDR2 ANQGSEA. V dropped 7 bases and J dropped 6; count of bases not matched to a gene: 9. This CDR3 contains 14 residues. As DNA, the CDR3 is TGCAGCGGCCGTCTAGCGGGGGCTGCCAATGAGCAGTTCTTC. Its translation: CSGRLAGAANEQFF.

This chain uses TRBV18 with TRBJ1-3; possible D gene TRBD1, 5 bases. Germline V gene lookup returns CDR1 KGHSH and CDR2 LQKENI. The V end was cut by 0 bases, the J end by 4 bases, with 10 bases between. The CDR3 has 15 amino acids. The CDR3 reads CASSPPTEQGNTIYF. CDR3 sequence (DNA): TGTGCCAGCTCACCACCGACAGAGCAAGGAAACACCATATATTTT.

This clonotype has more than one count but fewer than ten. This chain connects TRBV2 to TRBJ1-5; D possibly corresponds to TRBD1 (6 bases). Germline loops: CDR1 SNHLY, CDR2 FYNNEI. The ends were cut back, 2 bases at V and 8 bases at J, with 13 bases in the middle. CDR3 length equals 14 residues. DNA of the CDR3: TGTGCCAGCAGTGAATTAACAGGGATGGAGCCCCAGCATTTT. Translating gives CASSELTGMEPQHF.

This clonotype has a handful of counts. This rearrangement joins TRBV25-1 to TRBJ2-7, with no clear D. The CDR3 length is 12 residues. The V gene lost 9 bases and the J gene lost 7 bases, with 16 bases spanning the gap. The germline CDR1 and CDR2 sequences are MGHDK and SYGVNS. CDR3 in DNA: TGTGCCAGTAAAAACCCCGGTTTTGAGCAGTACTTC. Encoded protein: CASKNPGFEQYF.

In its sample, this clonotype was seen a few times. V and J are TRBV12-3 or TRBV12-4 and TRBJ2-2; TRBD2 matches at 7 bases. The J segment lost 5 bases and the V segment lost 2 bases, leaving 5 bases of the junction unmatched. The CDR3 runs 15 residues. CDR3 DNA: TGTGCCAGCAGTTTATGGGGGGGTGGGACCGGGGAGCTGTTTTTT. Its translation: CASSLWGGGTGELFF.

This clonotype turned up a few times. The V call is TRBV7-9, the J call TRBJ2-3, with D tentatively TRBD1 (5 bases). The CDR3 is 15 amino acids. The V gene's germline CDR1 is SEHNR and CDR2 FQNEAQ (reference sequence). With 5 bases removed from V and 4 bases from J, the gap between germline ends came to 16 bases. The CDR3 nucleotides read TGTGCCAGCAGCCAGCAGCCGGCAGGGCCAGATACGCAGTATTTT. Translating gives CASSQQPAGPDTQYF.